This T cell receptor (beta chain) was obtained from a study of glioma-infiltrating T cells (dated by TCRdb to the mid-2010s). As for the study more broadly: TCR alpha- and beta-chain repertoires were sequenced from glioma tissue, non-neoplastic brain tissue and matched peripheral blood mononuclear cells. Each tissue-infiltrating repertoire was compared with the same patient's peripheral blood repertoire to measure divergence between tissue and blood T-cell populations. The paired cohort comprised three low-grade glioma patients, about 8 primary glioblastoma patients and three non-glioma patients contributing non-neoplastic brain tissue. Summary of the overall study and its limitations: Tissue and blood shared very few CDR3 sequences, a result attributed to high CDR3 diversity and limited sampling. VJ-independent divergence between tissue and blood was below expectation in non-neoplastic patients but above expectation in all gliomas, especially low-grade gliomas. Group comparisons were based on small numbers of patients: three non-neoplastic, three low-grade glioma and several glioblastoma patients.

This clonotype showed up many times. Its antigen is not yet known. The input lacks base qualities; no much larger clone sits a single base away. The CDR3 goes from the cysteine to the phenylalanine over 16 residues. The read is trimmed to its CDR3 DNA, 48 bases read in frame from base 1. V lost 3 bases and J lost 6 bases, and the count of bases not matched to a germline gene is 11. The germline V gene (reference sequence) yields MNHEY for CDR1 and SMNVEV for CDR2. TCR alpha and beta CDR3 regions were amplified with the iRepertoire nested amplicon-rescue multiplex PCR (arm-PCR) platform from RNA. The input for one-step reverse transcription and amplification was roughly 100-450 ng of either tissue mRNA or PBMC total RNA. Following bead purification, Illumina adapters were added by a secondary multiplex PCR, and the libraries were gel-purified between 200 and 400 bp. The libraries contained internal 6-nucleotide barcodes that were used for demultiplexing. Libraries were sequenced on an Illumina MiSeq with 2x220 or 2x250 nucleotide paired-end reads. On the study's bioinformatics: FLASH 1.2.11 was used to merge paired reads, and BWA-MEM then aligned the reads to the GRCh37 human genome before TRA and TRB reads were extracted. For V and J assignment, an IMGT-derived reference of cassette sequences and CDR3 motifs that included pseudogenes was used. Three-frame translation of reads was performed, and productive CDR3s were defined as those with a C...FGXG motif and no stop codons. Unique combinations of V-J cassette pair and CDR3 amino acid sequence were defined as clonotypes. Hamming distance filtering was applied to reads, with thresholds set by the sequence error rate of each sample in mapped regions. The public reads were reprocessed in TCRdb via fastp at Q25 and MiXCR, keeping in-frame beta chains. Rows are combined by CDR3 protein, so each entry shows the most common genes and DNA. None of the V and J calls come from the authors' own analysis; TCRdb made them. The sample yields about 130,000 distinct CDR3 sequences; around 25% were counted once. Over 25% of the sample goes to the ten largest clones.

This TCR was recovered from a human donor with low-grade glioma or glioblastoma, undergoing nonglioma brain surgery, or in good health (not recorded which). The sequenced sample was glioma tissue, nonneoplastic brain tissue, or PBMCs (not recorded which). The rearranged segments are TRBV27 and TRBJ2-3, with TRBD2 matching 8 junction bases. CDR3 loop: CASSFRGGWNVDTQYF. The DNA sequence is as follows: TGTGCCAGCAGTTTCCGGGGGGGCTGGAATGTGGATACGCAGTATTTT.